This TCR beta chain was recovered during a study of shared clonotypes between healthy human individuals. Across the study: Per-donor plates numbered three CD4 naive, three CD4 memory, two CD8 naive and one CD8 memory.

Clones were sequenced by immunoSEQ multiplex PCR, and TCRdb holds only the in-frame ones, with some missing. The table records 2 million to 3 million clones, roughly 93% of them present only once. General observations from the study: There were few donors, and this limited the genetic and exposure-history diversity represented. Generally, naive subsets (rather than memory subsets) showed larger estimated richness.

The V gene's germline CDR1 is MDHEN and CDR2 SYDVKM. The CDR3 runs 15 residues. Trimming removed 2 bases from V and 4 bases from J, with 15 bases in between. To note about this clone: Its antigen is unidentified.

Into CD45RA+ naive and CD45RA-negative memory subsets, the CD4+ cells were split. Sequenced sample: naive CD4+ T cells from PBMCs. Subset noted: CD45RA+ positively selected. The sequence came from a young man in good health. Some clones in this sample may be carry-over from other donors' samples. V and J are TRBV28 and TRBJ2-7, with a tentative D call TRBD2 (6 bases). The CDR3 DNA sequence: TGTGCCAGCAGTTTAGAAGGGACTCTCACTTACGAGCAGTACTTC. Translated, it gives CASSLEGTLTYEQYF.